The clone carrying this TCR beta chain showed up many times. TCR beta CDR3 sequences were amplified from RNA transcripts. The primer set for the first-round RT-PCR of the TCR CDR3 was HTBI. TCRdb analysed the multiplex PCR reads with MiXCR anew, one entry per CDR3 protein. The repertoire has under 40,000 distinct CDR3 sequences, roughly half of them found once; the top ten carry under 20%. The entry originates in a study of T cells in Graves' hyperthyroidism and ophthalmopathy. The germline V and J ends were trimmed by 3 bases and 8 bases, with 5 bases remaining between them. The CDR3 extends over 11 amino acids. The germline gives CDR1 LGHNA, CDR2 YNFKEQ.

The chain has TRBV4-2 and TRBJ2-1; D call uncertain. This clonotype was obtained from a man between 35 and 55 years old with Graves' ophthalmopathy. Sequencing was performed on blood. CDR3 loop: CASSQTHEQFF. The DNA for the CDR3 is TGTGCCAGCAGCCAGACCCATGAGCAGTTCTTC.